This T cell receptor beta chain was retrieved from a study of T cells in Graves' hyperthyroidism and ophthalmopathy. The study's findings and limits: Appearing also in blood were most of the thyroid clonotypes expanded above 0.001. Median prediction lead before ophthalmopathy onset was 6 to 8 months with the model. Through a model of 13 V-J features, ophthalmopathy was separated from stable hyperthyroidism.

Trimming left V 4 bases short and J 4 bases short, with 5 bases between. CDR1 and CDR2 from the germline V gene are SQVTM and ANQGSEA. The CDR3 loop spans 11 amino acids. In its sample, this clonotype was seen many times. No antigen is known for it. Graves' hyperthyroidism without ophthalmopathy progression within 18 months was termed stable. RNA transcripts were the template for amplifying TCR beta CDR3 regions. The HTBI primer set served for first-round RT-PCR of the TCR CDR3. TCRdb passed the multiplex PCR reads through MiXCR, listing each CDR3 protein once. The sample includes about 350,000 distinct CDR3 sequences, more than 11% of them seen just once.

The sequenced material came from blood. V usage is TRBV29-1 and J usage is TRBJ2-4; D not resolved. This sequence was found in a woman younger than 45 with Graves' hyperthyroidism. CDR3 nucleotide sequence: TGCAGCGTTGTTAATAAAAACATTCAGTACTTC. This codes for CSVVNKNIQYF.